The next 3 T cell receptor beta chains were all read from a single sample in a study of Graves' ophthalmopathy and Graves' hyperthyroidism. The authors amplified TCR beta CDR3 regions from RNA transcripts. An opening RT-PCR round employed HTBI primers and preceded a second-round multiplex PCR. TCRdb itself ran the multiplex PCR reads through MiXCR, one entry per CDR3 protein. Of 23,000 or so distinct CDR3 sequences listed, less than 50% were seen once; the top ten hold under 8.5%. The source material was peripheral blood. These receptors came from an adult woman with stable Graves' hyperthyroidism.

This clonotype was recorded at least ten times. This sequence joins TRBV6-5 and TRBJ2-2; D is perhaps TRBD1 (5 bases). This CDR3 comprises 16 residues. CDR1 is MNHEY and CDR2 is SVGAGI in the germline V gene. The V end lost 0 bases, the J end lost 1 base, and 9 bases lay between the germline ends. The chain's CDR3 is CASSYSTAGNTGELFF. In nucleotides, the CDR3 is TGTGCCAGCAGTTACTCGACAGCAGGGAACACCGGGGAGCTGTTTTTT.

For this clonotype: One end of the junction fails to match germline, which may point to a read error. The chain couples TRBV10-2 to TRBJ2-7, with a weak D call TRBD2 (6 bases). CDR1 is WSHSY, CDR2 SAAADI, per germline. The CDR3 runs to 16 residues. This CDR3 reads CTSENGGDGENYEQHF. The CDR3 region has the DNA TGCACCAGCGAAAACGGAGGGGACGGGGAAAACTACGAGCAGCACTTC.

This clonotype was detected ten times or more. The genes are TRBV18 and TRBJ2-3; 7 nucleotides line up with TRBD1. The CDR3 totals 14 residues. Per the germline V gene, CDR1 is KGHSH and CDR2 is LQKENI. V shed 5 bases and J 4 bases; nucleotides not matched to a gene: 6. CDR3 in DNA: TGTGCCAGCTCAGAACAAGGACAGGCAGATACGCAGTATTTT. Its translation is CASSEQGQADTQYF.